The present entry profiles one T cell receptor beta chain with its context. V lost 0 bases to trimming and J lost 2 bases, with 8 bases between them. CDR1 and CDR2 (germline): SGHRS, YFSETQ. The CDR3 length is 15 residues. Per the study methods: Amplifying reference gene primers gave estimates of nucleated cell counts. Generated by immunoSEQ multiplex PCR, the TCRdb table keeps only in-frame clones and is missing some. V, J and clone size are those of that table, while D and trimming were read from the DNA. The repertoire holds under 95,000 clones, with around four fifths as singletons. The sample comes from a study of blood T cell repertoires in COVID-19. Study details: Some COVID-19 samples were acute and others convalescent; all came from the United States, Italy and Spain.

This TCR derives from a human donor in a cohort sampled during active COVID-19. The V call is TRBV5-1, the J call TRBJ2-2; D is uncertain. Sequencing used peripheral blood. The CDR3 loop is CASSLAQINTGELFF. CDR3 nucleotides: TGCGCCAGCAGCTTGGCACAGATCAACACCGGGGAGCTGTTTTTT.